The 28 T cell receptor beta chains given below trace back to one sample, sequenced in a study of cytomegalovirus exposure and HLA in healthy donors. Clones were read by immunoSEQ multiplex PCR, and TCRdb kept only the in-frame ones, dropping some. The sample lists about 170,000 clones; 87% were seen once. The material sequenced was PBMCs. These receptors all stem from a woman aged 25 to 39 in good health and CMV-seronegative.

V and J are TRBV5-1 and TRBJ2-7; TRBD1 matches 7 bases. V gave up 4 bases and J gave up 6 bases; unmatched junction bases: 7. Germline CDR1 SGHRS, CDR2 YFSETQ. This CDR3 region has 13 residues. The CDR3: CASSQETGSEQYF. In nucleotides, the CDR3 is TGCGCCAGCAGCCAGGAGACAGGGAGCGAGCAGTACTTC.

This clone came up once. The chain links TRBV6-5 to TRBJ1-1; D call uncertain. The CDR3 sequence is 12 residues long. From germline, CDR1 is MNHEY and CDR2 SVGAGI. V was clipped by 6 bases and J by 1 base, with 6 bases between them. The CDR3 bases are TGTGCCAGCAGGGCAGGGAACACTGAAGCTTTCTTT. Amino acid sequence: CASRAGNTEAFF.

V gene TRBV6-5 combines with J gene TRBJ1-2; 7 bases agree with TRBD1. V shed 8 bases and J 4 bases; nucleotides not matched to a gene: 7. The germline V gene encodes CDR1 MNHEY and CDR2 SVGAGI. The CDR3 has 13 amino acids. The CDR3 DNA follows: TGTGCCAGCGGTCCGACAGGGATCTATGGCTACACCTTC. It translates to CASGPTGIYGYTF.

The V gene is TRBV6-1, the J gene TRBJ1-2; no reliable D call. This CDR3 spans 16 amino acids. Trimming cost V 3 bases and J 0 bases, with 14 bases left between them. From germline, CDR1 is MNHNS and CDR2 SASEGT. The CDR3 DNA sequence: TGTGCCAGCAGTGAGTTCAGCGGATCCTCTAACTATGGCTACACCTTC. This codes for CASSEFSGSSNYGYTF.

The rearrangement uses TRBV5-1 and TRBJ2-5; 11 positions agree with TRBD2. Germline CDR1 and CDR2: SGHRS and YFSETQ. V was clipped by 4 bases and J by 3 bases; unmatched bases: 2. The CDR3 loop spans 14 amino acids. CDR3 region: CASSSSGGEETQYF. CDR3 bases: TGCGCCAGCAGCAGTAGCGGGGGGGAAGAGACCCAGTACTTC.

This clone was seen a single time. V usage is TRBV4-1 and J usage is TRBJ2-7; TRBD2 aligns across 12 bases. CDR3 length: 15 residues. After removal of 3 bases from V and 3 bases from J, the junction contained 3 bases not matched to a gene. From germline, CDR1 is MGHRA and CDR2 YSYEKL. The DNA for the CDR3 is TGCGCCAGCAGCCATACGACTAGCGGGGGCTACGAGCAGTACTTC. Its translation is CASSHTTSGGYEQYF.

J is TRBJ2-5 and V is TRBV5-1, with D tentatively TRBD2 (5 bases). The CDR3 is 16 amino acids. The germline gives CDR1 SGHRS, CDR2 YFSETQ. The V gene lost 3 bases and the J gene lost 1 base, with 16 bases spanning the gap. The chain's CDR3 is CASSSSIRELQETQYF. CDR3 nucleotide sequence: TGCGCCAGCAGCTCATCGATAAGGGAGCTCCAAGAGACCCAGTACTTC. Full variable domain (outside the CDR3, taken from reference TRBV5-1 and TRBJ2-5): KAGVTQTPRYLIKTRGQQVTLSCSPISGHRSVSWYQQTPGQGLQFLFEYFSETQRNKGNFPGRFSGRQFSNSRSEMNVSTLELGDSALYLCASSSSIRELQETQYFGPGTRLLVL.

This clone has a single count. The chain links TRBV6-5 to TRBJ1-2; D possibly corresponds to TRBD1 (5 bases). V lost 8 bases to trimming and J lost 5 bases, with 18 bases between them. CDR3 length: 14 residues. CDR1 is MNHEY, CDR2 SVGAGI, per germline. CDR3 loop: CASSQGGTVYGYTF. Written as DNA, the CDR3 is TGTGCCAGCTCGCAGGGTGGGACTGTGTATGGCTACACCTTC.

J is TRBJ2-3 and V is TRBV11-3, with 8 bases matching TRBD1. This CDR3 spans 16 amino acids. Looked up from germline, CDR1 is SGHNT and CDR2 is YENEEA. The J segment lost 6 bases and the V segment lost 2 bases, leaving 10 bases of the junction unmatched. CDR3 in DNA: TGTGCCAGCAGCTTAAGAGGACAGGGCCCCGTGGATACGCAGTATTTT. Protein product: CASSLRGQGPVDTQYF.

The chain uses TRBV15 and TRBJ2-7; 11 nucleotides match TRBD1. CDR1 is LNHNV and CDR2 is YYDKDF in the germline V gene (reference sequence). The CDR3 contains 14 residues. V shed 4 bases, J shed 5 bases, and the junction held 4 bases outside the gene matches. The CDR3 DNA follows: TGTGCCACCAGCACGGACAGGGGGCTAGACGAGCAGTACTTC. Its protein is CATSTDRGLDEQYF. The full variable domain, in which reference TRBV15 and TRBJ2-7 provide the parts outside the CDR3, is DAMVIQNPRYQVTQFGKPVTLSCSQTLNHNVMYWYQQKSSQAPKLLFHYYDKDFNNEADTPDNFQSRRPNTSFCFLDIRSPGLGDTAMYLCATSTDRGLDEQYFGPGTRLTVT.

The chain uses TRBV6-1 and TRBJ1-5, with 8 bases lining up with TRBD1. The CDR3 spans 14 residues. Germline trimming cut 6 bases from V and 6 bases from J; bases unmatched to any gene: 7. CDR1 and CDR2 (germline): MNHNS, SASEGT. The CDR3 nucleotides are TGTGCCAGCAGCGTGACAGGGGAGCGTCAGCCCCAGCATTTT. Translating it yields CASSVTGERQPQHF.

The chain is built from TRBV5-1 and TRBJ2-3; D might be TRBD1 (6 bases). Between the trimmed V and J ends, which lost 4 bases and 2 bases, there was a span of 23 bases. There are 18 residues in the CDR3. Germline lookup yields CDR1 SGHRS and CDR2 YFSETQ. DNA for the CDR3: TGCGCCAGCAGCGTGAAACAGGGCCCAACCTACTACACAGATACGCAGTATTTT. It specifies CASSVKQGPTYYTDTQYF.

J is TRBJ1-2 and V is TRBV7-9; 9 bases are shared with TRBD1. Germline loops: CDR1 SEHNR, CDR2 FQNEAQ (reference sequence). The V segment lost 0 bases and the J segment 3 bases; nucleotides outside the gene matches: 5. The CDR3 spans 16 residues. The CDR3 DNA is TGTGCCAGCAGCTTAGCCGGGACAGGGTTTCACTATGGCTACACCTTC. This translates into CASSLAGTGFHYGYTF.

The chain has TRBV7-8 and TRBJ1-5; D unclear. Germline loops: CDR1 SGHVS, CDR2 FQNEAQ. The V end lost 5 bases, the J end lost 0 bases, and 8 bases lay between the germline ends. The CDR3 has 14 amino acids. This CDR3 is CASSPDISNQPQHF. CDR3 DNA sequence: TGTGCCAGCAGCCCCGACATTAGCAATCAGCCCCAGCATTTT.

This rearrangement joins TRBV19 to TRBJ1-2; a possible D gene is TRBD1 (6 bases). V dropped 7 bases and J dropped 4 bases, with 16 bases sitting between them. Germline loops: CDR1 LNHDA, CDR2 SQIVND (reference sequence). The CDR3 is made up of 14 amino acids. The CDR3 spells CASIDWGTSYGYTF. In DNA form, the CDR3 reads TGTGCCAGTATAGATTGGGGGACATCCTATGGCTACACCTTC.

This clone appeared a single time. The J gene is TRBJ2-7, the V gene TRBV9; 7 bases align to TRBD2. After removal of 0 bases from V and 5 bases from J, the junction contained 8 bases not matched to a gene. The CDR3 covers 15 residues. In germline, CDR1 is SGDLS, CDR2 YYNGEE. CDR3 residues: CASSVGGGGSDEQYF. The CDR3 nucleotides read TGTGCCAGCAGCGTAGGGGGCGGGGGTTCGGACGAGCAGTACTTC.

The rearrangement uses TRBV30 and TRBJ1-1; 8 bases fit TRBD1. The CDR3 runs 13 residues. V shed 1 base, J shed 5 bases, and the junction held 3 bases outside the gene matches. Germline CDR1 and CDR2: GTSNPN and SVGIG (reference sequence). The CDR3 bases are TGTGCCTGGAGTGAACAGGGGGGGACTGAAGCTTTCTTT. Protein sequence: CAWSEQGGTEAFF.

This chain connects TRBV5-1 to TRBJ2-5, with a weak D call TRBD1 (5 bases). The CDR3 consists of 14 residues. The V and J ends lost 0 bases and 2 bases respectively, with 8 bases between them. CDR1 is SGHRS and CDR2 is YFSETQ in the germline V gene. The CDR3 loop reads CASSLEGNQETQYF. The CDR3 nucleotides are TGCGCCAGCAGCTTGGAGGGGAATCAAGAGACCCAGTACTTC.

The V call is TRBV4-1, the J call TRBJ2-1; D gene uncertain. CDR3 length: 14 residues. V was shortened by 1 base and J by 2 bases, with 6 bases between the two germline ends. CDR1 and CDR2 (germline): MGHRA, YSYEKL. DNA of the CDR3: TGCGCCAGCAGCCAAGTTATAGCCTACAATGAGCAGTTCTTC. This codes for CASSQVIAYNEQFF.

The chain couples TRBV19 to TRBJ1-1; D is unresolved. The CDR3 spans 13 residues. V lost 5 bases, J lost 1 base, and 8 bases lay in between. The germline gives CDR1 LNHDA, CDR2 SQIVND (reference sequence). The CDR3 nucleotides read TGTGCCAGTAGTTTGTATCCGAACACTGAAGCTTTCTTT. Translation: CASSLYPNTEAFF.

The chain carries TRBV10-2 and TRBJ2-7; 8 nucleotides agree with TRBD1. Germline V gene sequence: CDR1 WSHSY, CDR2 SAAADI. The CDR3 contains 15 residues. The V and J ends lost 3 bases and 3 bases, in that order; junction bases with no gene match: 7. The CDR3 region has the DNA TGCGCCAGCAGTGAATCTCGACAGGGGTTCTACGAGCAGTACTTC. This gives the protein CASSESRQGFYEQYF.

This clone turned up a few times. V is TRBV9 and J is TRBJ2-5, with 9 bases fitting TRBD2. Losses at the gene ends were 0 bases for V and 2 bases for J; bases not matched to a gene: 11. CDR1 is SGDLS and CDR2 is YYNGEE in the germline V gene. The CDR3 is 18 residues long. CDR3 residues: CASSVGLAGGREQETQYF. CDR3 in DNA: TGTGCCAGCAGCGTAGGCTTGGCGGGGGGGCGGGAGCAAGAGACCCAGTACTTC. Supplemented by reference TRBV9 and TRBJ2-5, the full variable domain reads DSGVTQTPKHLITATGQRVTLRCSPRSGDLSVYWYQQSLDQGLQFLIQYYNGEERAKGNILERFSAQQFPDLHSELNLSSLELGDSALYFCASSVGLAGGREQETQYFGPGTRLLVL.

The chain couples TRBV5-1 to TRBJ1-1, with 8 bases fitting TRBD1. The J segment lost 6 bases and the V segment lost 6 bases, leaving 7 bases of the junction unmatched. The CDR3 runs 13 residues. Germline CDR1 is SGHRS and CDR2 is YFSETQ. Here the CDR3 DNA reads TGCGCCAGCAAGACAGGGGATCTTCCTGAAGCTTTCTTT. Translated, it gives CASKTGDLPEAFF.

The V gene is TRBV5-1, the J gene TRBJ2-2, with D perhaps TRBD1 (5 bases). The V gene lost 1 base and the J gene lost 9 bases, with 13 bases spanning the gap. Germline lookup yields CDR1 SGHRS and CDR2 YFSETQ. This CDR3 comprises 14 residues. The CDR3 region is CASSLRQGERELFF. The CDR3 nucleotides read TGCGCCAGCAGCTTGAGGCAGGGCGAACGGGAGCTGTTTTTT. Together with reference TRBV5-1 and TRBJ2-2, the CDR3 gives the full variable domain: KAGVTQTPRYLIKTRGQQVTLSCSPISGHRSVSWYQQTPGQGLQFLFEYFSETQRNKGNFPGRFSGRQFSNSRSEMNVSTLELGDSALYLCASSLRQGERELFFGEGSRLTVL.

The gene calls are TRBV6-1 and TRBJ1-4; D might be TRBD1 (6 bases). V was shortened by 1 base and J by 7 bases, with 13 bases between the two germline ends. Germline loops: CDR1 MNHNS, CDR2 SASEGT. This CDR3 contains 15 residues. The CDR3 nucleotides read TGTGCCAGCAGTGAAGTAGAGGGGGAAGGTGAAAAACTGTTTTTT. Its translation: CASSEVEGEGEKLFF.

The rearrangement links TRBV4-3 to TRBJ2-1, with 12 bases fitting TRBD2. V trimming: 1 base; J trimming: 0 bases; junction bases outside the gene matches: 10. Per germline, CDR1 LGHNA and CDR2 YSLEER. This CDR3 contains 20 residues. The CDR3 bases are TGCGCCAGCAGCCAAGCGGCCCCTAGCGGGGGGGTCAGCTCCTACAATGAGCAGTTCTTC. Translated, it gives CASSQAAPSGGVSSYNEQFF.

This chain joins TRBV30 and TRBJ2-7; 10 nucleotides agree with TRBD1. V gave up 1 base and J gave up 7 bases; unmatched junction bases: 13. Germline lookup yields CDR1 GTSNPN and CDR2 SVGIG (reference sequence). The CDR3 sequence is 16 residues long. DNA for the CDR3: TGTGCCTGGAGTGGAATTTTCCGGGACAGGGGAGAAGAGCAGTACTTC. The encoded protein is CAWSGIFRDRGEEQYF. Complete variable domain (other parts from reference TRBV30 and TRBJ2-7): SQTIHQWPATLVQPVGSPLSLECTVEGTSNPNLYWYRQAAGRGLQLLFYSVGIGQISSEVPQNLSASRPQDRQFILSSKKLLLSDSGFYLCAWSGIFRDRGEEQYFGPGTRLTVT.

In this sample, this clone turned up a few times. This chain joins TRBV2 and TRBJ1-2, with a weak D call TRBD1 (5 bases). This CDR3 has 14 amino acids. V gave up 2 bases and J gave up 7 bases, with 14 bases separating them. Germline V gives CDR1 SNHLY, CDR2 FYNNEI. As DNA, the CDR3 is TGTGCCAGCAGTGAACTCCAGGGTATAGGTGGCTACACCTTC. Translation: CASSELQGIGGYTF.